This T cell receptor beta chain was obtained from a study of blood T cell repertoires in COVID-19. Study at large: PBMCs, B-cell-depleted T cells, or T cells were the source of the cDNA or gDNA that made up the material.

Profiling relied on immunoSEQ multiplex PCR, and the TCRdb table lists in-frame clones only, not all of them. The sample lists approximately 210,000 clones, roughly 82% occurring once. Adults between roughly 18 and 100 years of age took part from some 25 US areas. V was clipped by 7 bases and J by 7 bases; unmatched bases: 11. The length of the CDR3 is 16 residues. Germline CDR1 and CDR2: KGHDR and SFDVKD. The chain uses TRBV24-1 and TRBJ2-1; 11 bases are a match to TRBD2. This sequence originates from a man aged 40-55 years who had recovered from COVID-19. The sample comprised PBMCs or T cells enriched from blood (not recorded which). This CDR3 reads CATSRGLAGGVNEQFF. For the CDR3, the DNA is TGTGCCACCAGCAGGGGGTTAGCGGGAGGGGTGAATGAGCAGTTCTTC.